This entry describes one TCR beta chain. The antigen is undetermined. The CDR3 has 15 amino acids. Trimming cost V 0 bases and J 6 bases, with 16 bases left between them. Germline CDR1 is SGHRS and CDR2 is YFSETQ. Only Caucasian adults living in Nashville, Tennessee served as donors. The sample originates from a study of shared clonotypes between healthy human individuals. In the original processing: With immunoSEQ giving junction-only sequences and no quality scores, filtering differed. Sequencing used immunoSEQ multiplex PCR; TCRdb keeps in-frame clones, though not all of them. The V and J calls and clone size come from that table; D and trimming were worked out from the DNA. In the table there are millions of clones, more than 80% of which are singletons. Study observations and caveats: How much donors shared clonotypes was expected to be affected by sequencing depth. Despite large depth, sorted-subset datasets appeared incompletely sequenced.

The receptor was isolated from a man aged 18 to 30 in good health. The sequencing input was naive CD4+ T cells sorted from blood. Subset indicated: CD45RA+ positively selected. The rearrangement links TRBV5-1 to TRBJ2-7; a possible D gene is TRBD1 (6 bases). The CDR3 sequence: CASSLVGSGAPEQYF. CDR3 DNA: TGCGCCAGCAGCTTGGTAGGTTCAGGGGCCCCCGAGCAGTACTTC.